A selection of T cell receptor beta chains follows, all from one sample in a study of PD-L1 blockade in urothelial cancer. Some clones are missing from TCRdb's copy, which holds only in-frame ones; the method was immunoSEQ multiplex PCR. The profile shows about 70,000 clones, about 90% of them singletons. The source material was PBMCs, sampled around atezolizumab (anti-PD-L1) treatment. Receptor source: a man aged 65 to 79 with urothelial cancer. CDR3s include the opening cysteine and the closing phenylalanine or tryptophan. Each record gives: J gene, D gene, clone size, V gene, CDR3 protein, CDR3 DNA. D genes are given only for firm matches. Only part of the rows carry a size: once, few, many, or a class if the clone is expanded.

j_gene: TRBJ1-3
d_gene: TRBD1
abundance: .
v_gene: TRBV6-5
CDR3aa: CASTKTGLGGNTIYF
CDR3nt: TGTGCCAGCACCAAGACAGGGCTAGGTGGAAACACCATATATTTT

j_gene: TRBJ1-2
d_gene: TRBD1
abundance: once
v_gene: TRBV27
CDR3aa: CASSFHGTATTNYGYTF
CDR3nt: TGTGCCAGCAGTTTCCATGGGACAGCGACTACTAACTATGGCTACACCTTC

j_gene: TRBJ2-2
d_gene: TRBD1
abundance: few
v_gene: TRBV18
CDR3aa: CASSQPGQGGTGELFF
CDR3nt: TGTGCCAGCTCACAACCGGGACAGGGGGGCACCGGGGAGCTGTTTTTT

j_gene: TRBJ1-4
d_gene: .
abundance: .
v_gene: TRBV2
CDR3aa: CASSLGTGIEKLFF
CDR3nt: TGTGCCAGCAGTCTGGGCACGGGAATAGAAAAACTGTTTTTT

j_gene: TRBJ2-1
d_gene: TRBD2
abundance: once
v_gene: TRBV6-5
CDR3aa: CASSLTSGPQGNEQFF
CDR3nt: TGTGCCAGCAGTTTGACTAGCGGGCCCCAGGGCAATGAGCAGTTCTTC

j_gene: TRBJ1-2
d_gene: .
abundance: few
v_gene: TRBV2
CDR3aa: CASSEQGLSGYTF
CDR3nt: TGTGCCAGCAGTGAACAGGGGCTAAGTGGCTACACCTTC

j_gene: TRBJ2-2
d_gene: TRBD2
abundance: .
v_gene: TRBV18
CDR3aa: CASSPPGGRTGELFF
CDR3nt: TGTGCCAGCTCACCACCGGGAGGGCGTACCGGGGAGCTGTTTTTT

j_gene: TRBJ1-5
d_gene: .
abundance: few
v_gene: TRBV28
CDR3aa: CASSFGGDSNQPQHF
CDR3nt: TGTGCCAGCAGTTTCGGTGGAGATAGCAATCAGCCCCAGCATTTT

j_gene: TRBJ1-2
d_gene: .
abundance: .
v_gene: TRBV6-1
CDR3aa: CASSESYGYTF
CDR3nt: TGTGCCAGCAGTGAATCTTATGGCTACACCTTC

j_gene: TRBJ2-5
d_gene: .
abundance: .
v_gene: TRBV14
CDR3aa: CASSQADERARRNF
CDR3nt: TGTGCCAGCAGCCAAGCCGACGAGCGGGCCCGGAGAAACTTC

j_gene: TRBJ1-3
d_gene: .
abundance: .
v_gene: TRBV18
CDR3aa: CASSQLRDAGNTIYF
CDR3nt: TGTGCCAGCTCACAGCTCAGGGATGCTGGAAACACCATATATTTT

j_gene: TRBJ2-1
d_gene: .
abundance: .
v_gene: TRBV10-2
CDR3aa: CASSESMRIGRGENYEQFF
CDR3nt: TGCGCCAGCAGTGAGTCGATGAGGATTGGGAGGGGGGAAAATTATGAGCAGTTCTTC

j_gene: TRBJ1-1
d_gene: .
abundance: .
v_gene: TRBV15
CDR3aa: CATSSESRGRDKKAFF
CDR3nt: TGTGCCACCAGCAGCGAGTCAAGGGGGAGAGATAAGAAAGCTTTCTTT

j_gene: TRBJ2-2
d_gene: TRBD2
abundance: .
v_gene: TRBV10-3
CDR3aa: CAIGTSGIGELFF
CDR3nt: TGTGCCATCGGAACTAGCGGGATCGGGGAGCTGTTTTTT

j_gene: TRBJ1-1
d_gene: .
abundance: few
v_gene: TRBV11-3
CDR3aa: CASSKGATEAFF
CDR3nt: TGTGCCAGCAGCAAAGGGGCGACTGAAGCTTTCTTT

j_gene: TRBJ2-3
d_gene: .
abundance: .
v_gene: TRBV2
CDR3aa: CASGRDFGGTDTQYF
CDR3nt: TGTGCCAGCGGACGGGACTTCGGAGGCACAGATACGCAGTATTTT

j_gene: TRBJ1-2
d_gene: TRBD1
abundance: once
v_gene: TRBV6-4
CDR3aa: CASSDSGQGGPYGYTF
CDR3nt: TGTGCCAGCAGTGACTCGGGACAGGGGGGCCCCTATGGCTACACCTTC

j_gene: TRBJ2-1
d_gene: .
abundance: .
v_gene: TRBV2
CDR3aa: CASRGDSPYNEQFF
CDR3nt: TGTGCCAGCAGGGGCGACAGCCCCTACAATGAGCAGTTCTTC

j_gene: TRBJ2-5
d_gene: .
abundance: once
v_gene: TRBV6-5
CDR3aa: CASSYGGTHRETQYF
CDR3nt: TGTGCCAGCAGTTACGGCGGGACTCACCGGGAGACCCAGTACTTC

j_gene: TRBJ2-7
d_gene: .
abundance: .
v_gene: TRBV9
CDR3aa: CASSAAYGEKQYF
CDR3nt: TGTGCCAGCAGCGCCGCCTACGGGGAGAAGCAGTACTTC

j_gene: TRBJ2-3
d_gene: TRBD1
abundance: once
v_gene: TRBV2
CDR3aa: CASSGGTARTDTQYF
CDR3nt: TGTGCCAGCAGTGGGGGGACAGCCCGCACAGATACGCAGTATTTT

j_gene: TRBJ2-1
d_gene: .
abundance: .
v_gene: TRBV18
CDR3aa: CASSPRGSFFEQFF
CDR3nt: TGTGCCAGCTCACCACGAGGGAGTTTTTTTGAGCAGTTCTTC

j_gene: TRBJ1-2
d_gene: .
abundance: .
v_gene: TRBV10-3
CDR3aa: CAISEDSPFYGYTF
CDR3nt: TGTGCCATCAGTGAGGACAGCCCTTTCTATGGCTACACCTTC

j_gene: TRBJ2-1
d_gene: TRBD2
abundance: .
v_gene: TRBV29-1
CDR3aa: CSVISGSSDNEQFF
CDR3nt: TGCAGCGTGATTAGCGGGAGTTCCGACAATGAGCAGTTCTTC

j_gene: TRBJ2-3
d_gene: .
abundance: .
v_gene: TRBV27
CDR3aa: CASASQVEGRDTQYF
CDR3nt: TGTGCCAGCGCGTCACAGGTGGAGGGACGAGATACGCAGTATTTT

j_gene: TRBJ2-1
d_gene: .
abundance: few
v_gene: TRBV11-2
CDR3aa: CASSPLGGGGEQFF
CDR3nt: TGTGCCAGCAGCCCACTCGGGGGAGGGGGTGAGCAGTTCTTC

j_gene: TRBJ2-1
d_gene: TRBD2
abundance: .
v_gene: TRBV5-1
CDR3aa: CASSLSGLAGGRQFF
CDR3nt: TGCGCCAGCAGCCTATCGGGACTAGCGGGAGGAAGGCAGTTCTTC

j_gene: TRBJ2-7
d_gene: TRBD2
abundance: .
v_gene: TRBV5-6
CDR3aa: CASSYSSGRGAEQYF
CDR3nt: TGTGCCAGCAGCTACTCTAGCGGGAGAGGCGCCGAGCAGTACTTC

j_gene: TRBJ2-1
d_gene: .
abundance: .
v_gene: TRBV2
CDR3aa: CASRDLIRQFF
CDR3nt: TGTGCCAGCAGGGACTTGATCAGGCAGTTCTTC

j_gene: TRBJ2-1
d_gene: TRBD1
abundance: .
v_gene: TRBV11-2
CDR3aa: CASSFVRGLGGEQFF
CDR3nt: TGTGCCAGCAGCTTTGTCAGGGGGCTGGGGGGTGAGCAGTTCTTC

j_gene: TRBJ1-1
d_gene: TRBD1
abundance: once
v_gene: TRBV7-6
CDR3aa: CASSRRQGSLNTEAFF
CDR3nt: TGTGCCAGCAGCCGACGACAGGGAAGCCTGAACACTGAAGCTTTCTTT

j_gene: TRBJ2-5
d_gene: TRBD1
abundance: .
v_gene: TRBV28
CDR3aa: CASSLVTIRTGVQLVQETQYF
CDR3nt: TGTGCCAGCAGTTTAGTGACGATCCGGACAGGGGTTCAGTTGGTCCAAGAGACCCAGTACTTC

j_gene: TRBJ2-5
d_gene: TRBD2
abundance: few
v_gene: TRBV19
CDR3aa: CASKNRREGRETQYF
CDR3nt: TGTGCCAGTAAGAATAGGCGGGAGGGCCGTGAGACCCAGTACTTC

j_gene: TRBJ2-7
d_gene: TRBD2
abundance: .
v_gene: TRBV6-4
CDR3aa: CASSGESGRVNRVRSYEQYF
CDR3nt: TGTGCCAGCAGCGGGGAGAGCGGGAGAGTCAATAGAGTAAGGTCCTACGAGCAGTACTTC